This T cell receptor (beta chain) was observed in a study of cytomegalovirus exposure and HLA in healthy donors (dated by TCRdb to 2015 to 2018). Describing the broader study: According to a later analysis, the 120 validation repertoires were produced on the same platform as the roughly 720 repertoires of the first cohort. The study aimed to test whether signatures of past pathogen exposure could be identified by cataloging public T cell receptors. In addition to the first cohort of 500 to 850 subjects, a separate validation cohort of over 90 different subjects was used. The study combined high-throughput TCR immunosequencing, statistical association of individual TCRs with disease status, and machine learning to predict cytomegalovirus infection status.

The paper's findings and limits, for the study overall: A later analysis lacked HLA typing for the validation cohort, so it scored co-occurrence in that cohort across all 120 repertoires. Most TCR sequences were observed very rarely across donors, whereas some public TCRs were present in many individuals. In vitro tests confirmed that a few of the cytomegalovirus-associated TCR beta chains recognize cytomegalovirus antigens. In both the original and validation cohorts, the classifier was reported to diagnose cytomegalovirus status with high specificity and sensitivity. It was suggested by the authors that the approach could potentially be generalized to other disease states and immunological phenotypes. Subsequent analysis determined that TCRs grouped into clusters in the first cohort also showed a tendency toward co-occurrence across the 120 or so validation repertoires, and 94% of cluster scores exceeded 0. In the study, 164 TCR beta chains were listed as associated with cytomegalovirus.

The library came from the immunoSEQ multiplex PCR assay. On the authors' methods: A statistical classification framework was built to diagnose cytomegalovirus status from the catalog of TCR beta chain sequences. TCRdb's version of the immuneACCESS table is confined to in-frame rearrangements and falls short of the full clone set. An unresolved V gene accounts for under half of the shortfall where checked; the remainder is of unknown origin. V and J calls and clone size are those listed in that table; D and trimming were worked out from the DNA. The sample table records 85,000 to 120,000 clones; around 96% of these occur just once. The top ten hold roughly 0.9% of the sample. Here V drops 4 bases and J drops 4 bases, and the junction holds 5 bases not matched to any gene. The CDR3 runs 15 residues from the cysteine to the phenylalanine. The entry retains the CDR3 DNA only, 45 bases that are in frame from base 1. Reading the germline V gene gives CDR1 SGDLS and CDR2 YYNGEE.

The sample holds a few counts of this clone. The antigen it recognizes is unknown. The record has no base qualities; no much larger clone is one base away. Separate from the roughly 660-subject first cohort, the validation cohort of roughly 130 subjects was the group to which the donors belonged. Material: PBMCs. The clonotype was recovered from a woman between 18 and 29 years old in good health and CMV-seronegative. Recombination linked TRBV9 to TRBJ1-4; 9 bases in between match TRBD1. The sequence in DNA is TGTGCCAGCAGCTCAACAGGGGGCTTTAATGAAAAACTGTTTTTT. It codes for CASSSTGGFNEKLFF. With the rest looked up from the reference TRBV9 and TRBJ1-4 genes rather than sequenced, the full variable domain is DSGVTQTPKHLITATGQRVTLRCSPRSGDLSVYWYQQSLDQGLQFLIQYYNGEERAKGNILERFSAQQFPDLHSELNLSSLELGDSALYFCASSSTGGFNEKLFFGSGTQLSVL.